This T cell receptor beta chain originates from a study of blood T cell repertoires in COVID-19. In germline, CDR1 is SGHTA, CDR2 FQGNSA. This CDR3 spans 16 amino acids. V was pared by 1 base and J by 2 bases, with 6 bases of the junction left unmatched. This table comes from immunoSEQ multiplex PCR, and its TCRdb copy is limited to in-frame clones, with some not included. The sample yields a few hundred thousand clones, about 85% seen once. This TCR was sampled from a human donor with COVID-19, enrolled during active disease. The donor label of this sample is uncertain. This rearrangement joins TRBV7-2 to TRBJ2-7, with 9 bases lining up with TRBD2. Sequences were obtained from peripheral blood. Written as DNA, the CDR3 is TGTGCCAGCAGCTTAGGCGGAGGGACTAGCCCCTACGAGCAGTACTTC. This encodes CASSLGGGTSPYEQYF.